The clone carrying this TCR beta chain was counted at least ten times. Germline CDR1 is DFQATT and CDR2 is SNEGSKA (reference sequence). With 5 bases removed from V and 0 bases from J, the gap between germline ends came to 14 bases. The CDR3 covers 15 residues. These data originate in a study of neurological immune-mediated disorders. At the level of the study: The roughly 34 patients with multiple sclerosis comprised about 31 relapsing-remitting cases and 3 secondary progressive cases.

TCRdb re-derived calls from the 5' RACE reads in MiXCR, one entry per CDR3 protein. The data hold about 59,000 distinct CDR3 sequences, with roughly 3.5% observed a single time. Sequencing used PBMCs. The clonotype originates from a woman aged 25 to 45 with multiple sclerosis. The rearrangement joins TRBV20-1 to TRBJ2-1, with D uncertain. The CDR3: CSAHPLTASYNEQFF. For the CDR3, the DNA is TGCAGTGCTCACCCCCTAACGGCCTCCTACAATGAGCAGTTCTTC.